Listed below are T cell receptor beta chains from one sample, sequenced in a study of blood T cell repertoires in COVID-19. The repertoire was sequenced with immunoSEQ multiplex PCR; TCRdb's copy has only in-frame clones and lacks some. The table includes about 210,000 clones, approximately 80% detected once. The specimen sequenced was peripheral blood. The receptors come from a woman aged 80 or older with COVID-19, enrolled during active disease. CDR3s include the opening cysteine and the closing phenylalanine or tryptophan. The D gene is left open where the match is weak. Rows may omit the clone size; those that give it use once, few, many or a size class.

>TRBJ2-2|NA|TRBV5-1|TRBD2
CASSGGRETGELFF
TGCGCCAGCAGCGGCGGGAGGGAGACCGGGGAGCTGTTTTTT
>TRBJ1-2|few|TRBV19|NA
CASSRLGLGYTF
TGTGCCAGTAGTAGGCTGGGGCTTGGCTACACCTTC
>TRBJ2-7|NA|TRBV13|TRBD1
CASSLAGQGSYEQYF
TGTGCCAGCAGCTTAGCGGGACAGGGGTCCTACGAGCAGTACTTC
>TRBJ1-1|few|TRBV3-1/TRBV3-2|NA
CASSQAGATFF
TGTGCCAGCAGCCAAGCAGGGGCTACTTTCTTT
>TRBJ2-1|NA|TRBV6-5|NA
CASLVASYNEQFF
TGTGCCAGCCTGGTGGCCTCCTACAATGAGCAGTTCTTC
>TRBJ2-3|few|TRBV7-9|TRBD2
CASGGGALSTDTQYF
TGTGCCAGCGGGGGAGGGGCCCTTAGCACAGATACGCAGTATTTT
>TRBJ2-1|NA|TRBV7-2|TRBD2
CASSLHLWDLSGRGHEQFF
TGTGCCAGCAGCTTACATCTGTGGGACTTAAGCGGGAGGGGTCATGAGCAGTTCTTC
>TRBJ1-3|NA|TRBV3-1/TRBV3-2|NA
CASSTGPSGNTIYF
TGTGCCAGCAGCACCGGTCCCTCTGGAAACACCATATATTTT
>TRBJ2-7|NA|TRBV29-1|NA
CSVVEDRNTYEQYF
TGCAGCGTTGTGGAAGACAGAAACACCTACGAGCAGTACTTC
>TRBJ2-7|NA|TRBV28|NA
CASSPLDSYEQYF
TGTGCCAGCAGTCCACTGGACAGCTACGAGCAGTACTTC
>TRBJ1-1|NA|TRBV4-2|TRBD1
CASSHSYRGRTEAFF
TGTGCCAGCAGCCATTCCTACAGGGGAAGAACTGAAGCTTTCTTT
>TRBJ2-7|NA|TRBV5-4|NA
CASSPGGQASYEQYF
TGTGCCAGCAGCCCGGGGGGACAGGCTTCCTACGAGCAGTACTTC
>TRBJ2-7|NA|TRBV28|TRBD1
CASRRQGAGEQYF
TGTGCCAGCAGACGACAGGGGGCGGGGGAGCAGTACTTC
>TRBJ1-2|NA|TRBV4-2|TRBD1
CASSQSDRAYGYTF
TGTGCCAGCAGCCAAAGCGACAGGGCCTATGGCTACACCTTC
>TRBJ1-5|NA|TRBV28|NA
CASSFSSAPPGNQPQHF
TGTGCCAGCAGTTTTTCGAGCGCTCCTCCGGGGAATCAGCCCCAGCATTTT
>TRBJ2-3|NA|TRBV5-1|NA
CAGRPGVGADTQYF
TGCGCCGGGAGACCGGGAGTTGGGGCAGATACGCAGTATTTT
>TRBJ1-3|NA|TRBV28|NA
CASSTQGLGNTIYF
TGTGCCAGCAGTACCCAGGGGTTAGGAAACACCATATATTTT